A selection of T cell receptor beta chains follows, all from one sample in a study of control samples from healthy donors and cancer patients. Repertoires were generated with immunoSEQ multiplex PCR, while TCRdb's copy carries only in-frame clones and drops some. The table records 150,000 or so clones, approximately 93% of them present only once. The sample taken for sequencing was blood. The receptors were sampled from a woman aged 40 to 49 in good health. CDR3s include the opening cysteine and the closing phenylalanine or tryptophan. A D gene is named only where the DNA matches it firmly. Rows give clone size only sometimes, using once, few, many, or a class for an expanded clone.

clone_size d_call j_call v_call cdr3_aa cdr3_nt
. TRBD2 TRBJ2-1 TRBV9 CASSVGVGSGRGYNEQFF TGTGCCAGCAGCGTAGGAGTTGGGAGCGGGAGGGGATACAATGAGCAGTTCTTC
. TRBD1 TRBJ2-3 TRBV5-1 CASSLRQGLDTQYF TGCGCCAGCAGCCTCCGACAGGGTCTAGATACGCAGTATTTT
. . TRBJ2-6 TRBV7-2 CASSPFRTASSGANVLTF TGTGCCAGCAGCCCGTTTCGGACAGCCAGCTCTGGGGCCAACGTCCTGACTTTC
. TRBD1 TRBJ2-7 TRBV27 CASSPPVGDRGTYEQYF TGTGCCAGCAGTCCTCCTGTGGGGGACAGGGGGACCTACGAGCAGTACTTC
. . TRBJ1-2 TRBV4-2 CASSQALGDLVSANYGYTF TGTGCCAGCAGCCAAGCATTGGGAGACCTCGTTTCAGCTAACTATGGCTACACCTTC
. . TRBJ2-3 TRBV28 CASSLRRDTQYF TGTGCCAGCAGTCTCAGGCGGGATACGCAGTATTTT
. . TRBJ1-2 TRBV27 CASSSAGGGYYGYTF TGTGCCAGCAGTTCGGCGGGGGGAGGGTACTATGGCTACACCTTC
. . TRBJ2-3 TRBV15 CATSRDRARDTQYF TGTGCCACCAGCAGAGATCGAGCCAGAGATACGCAGTATTTT
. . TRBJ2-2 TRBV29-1 CSVGKGAGELFF TGCAGCGTTGGAAAGGGAGCCGGGGAGCTGTTTTTT
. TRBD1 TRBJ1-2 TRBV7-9 CASSLTGTYGYTF TGTGCCAGCAGCTTGACAGGGACCTATGGCTACACCTTC
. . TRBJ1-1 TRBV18 CASSPPSGGVGTEAFF TGTGCCAGCTCACCACCGTCGGGCGGGGTAGGGACTGAAGCTTTCTTT
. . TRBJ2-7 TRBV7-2 CASSPLPPPRWDEQYF TGTGCCAGCAGCCCCTTGCCGCCCCCGAGATGGGACGAGCAGTACTTC
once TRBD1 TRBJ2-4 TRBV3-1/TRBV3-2 CASSRARTGPRNIQYF TGTGCCAGCAGCCGAGCTCGGACAGGTCCAAGAAACATTCAGTACTTC
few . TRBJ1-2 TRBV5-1 CASSLDSGEGGYTF TGCGCCAGCAGCTTGGATTCAGGGGAAGGCGGCTACACCTTC
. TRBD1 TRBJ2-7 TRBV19 CASSRDREYEQYF TGTGCCAGTAGTAGGGACAGGGAATACGAGCAGTACTTC
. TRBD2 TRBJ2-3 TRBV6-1 CASSEVPGGLTDTQYF TGTGCCAGCAGTGAAGTACCGGGGGGGCTTACAGATACGCAGTATTTT
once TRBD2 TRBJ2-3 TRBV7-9 CASSLNFGGSDTQYF TGTGCCAGCAGCTTAAATTTTGGCGGGAGTGATACGCAGTATTTT
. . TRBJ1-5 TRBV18 CASSPHLRGNQPQHF TGTGCCAGCTCACCCCACCTCCGGGGCAATCAGCCCCAGCATTTT
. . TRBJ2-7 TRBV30 CAWSAPDEQYF TGTGCCTGGAGTGCCCCGGACGAGCAGTACTTC
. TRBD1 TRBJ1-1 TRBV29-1 CSVAGQQNTEAFF TGCAGCGTTGCGGGACAGCAGAACACTGAAGCTTTCTTT
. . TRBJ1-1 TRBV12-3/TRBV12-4 CASSLTDTEAFF TGTGCCAGCAGTTTAACGGACACTGAAGCTTTCTTT
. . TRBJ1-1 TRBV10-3 CAVAENTEAFF TGTGCCGTGGCGGAGAACACTGAAGCTTTCTTT
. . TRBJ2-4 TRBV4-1 CASSQESGTPNIQYF TGCGCCAGCAGCCAAGAGAGTGGGACACCAAACATTCAGTACTTC
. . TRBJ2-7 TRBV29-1 CSVSSGDYEQYF TGCAGCGTCTCCTCTGGGGACTACGAGCAGTACTTC
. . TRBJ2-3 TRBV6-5 CASSTGLSSDTQYF TGTGCCAGCAGCACCGGGCTCTCTTCAGATACGCAGTATTTT
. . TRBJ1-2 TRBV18 CASSPSGGAFRYTF TGTGCCAGCTCACCCTCGGGGGGCGCGTTCCGCTACACCTTC
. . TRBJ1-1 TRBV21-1 CASSKEEPGGLSFF TGTGCCAGCAGCAAAGAGGAGCCAGGGGGATTGTCTTTCTTT
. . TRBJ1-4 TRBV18 CASSPRTAANEKLFF TGTGCCAGCTCACCTAGGACAGCGGCTAATGAAAAACTGTTTTTT
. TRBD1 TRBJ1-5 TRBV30 CAWSEVTGAYQPQHF TGTGCCTGGAGTGAGGTTACAGGGGCTTATCAGCCCCAGCATTTT
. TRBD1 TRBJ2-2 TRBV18 CASSRTRQGNANTGELFF TGTGCCAGCTCACGAACCAGACAGGGGAACGCGAACACCGGGGAGCTGTTTTTT
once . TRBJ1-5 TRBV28 CASSPPPQGYSNQPQHF TGTGCCAGCAGTCCCCCTCCCCAAGGCTATAGCAATCAGCCCCAGCATTTT
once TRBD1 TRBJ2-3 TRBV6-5 CASLDRGIVGTQYF TGTGCCAGTTTGGACAGGGGAATTGTTGGTACGCAGTATTTT
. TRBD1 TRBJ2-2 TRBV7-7 CASSPGQGSTGELFF TGTGCCAGCAGCCCGGGACAGGGGAGCACCGGGGAGCTGTTTTTT
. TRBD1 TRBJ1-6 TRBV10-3 CAISEDREGNSPLHF TGTGCCATCAGTGAGGACAGGGAAGGTAATTCACCCCTCCACTTT
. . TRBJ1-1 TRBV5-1 CASSRTENTEAFF TGCGCCAGCAGCCGTACAGAGAACACTGAAGCTTTCTTT
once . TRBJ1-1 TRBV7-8 CASSLRLGAVTEAFF TGTGCCAGCAGCTTAAGGTTGGGGGCCGTCACTGAAGCTTTCTTT
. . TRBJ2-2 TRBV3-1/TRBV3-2 CASSQGQGLDTGELFF TGTGCCAGCAGCCAAGGGCAGGGTTTAGACACCGGGGAGCTGTTTTTT
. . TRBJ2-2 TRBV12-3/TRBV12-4 CASSLGRRRELFF TGTGCCAGCAGCCTCGGACGGCGCCGGGAGCTGTTTTTT
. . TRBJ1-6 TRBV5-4 CASSLAGGLGSPLHF TGTGCCAGCAGCCTGGCGGGGGGCTTGGGTTCACCCCTCCACTTT
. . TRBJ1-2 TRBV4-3 CASSHRVNYGYTF TGCGCCAGCAGCCACAGGGTTAACTATGGCTACACCTTC
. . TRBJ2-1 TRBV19 CASSPGRNNEQFF TGTGCCAGTAGTCCCGGTAGAAACAATGAGCAGTTCTTC
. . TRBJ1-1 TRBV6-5 CASSYLGQAFF TGTGCCAGCAGTTACCTAGGACAGGCTTTCTTT
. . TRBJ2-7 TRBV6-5 CASSYSSFYEQYF TGTGCCAGCAGTTACTCGAGCTTCTACGAGCAGTACTTC
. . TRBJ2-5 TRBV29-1 CSLTKETQYF TGCAGCTTAACTAAAGAGACCCAGTACTTC
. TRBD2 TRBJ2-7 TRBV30 CAFSGVSYEQYF TGTGCCTTTAGCGGGGTCTCCTACGAGCAGTACTTC
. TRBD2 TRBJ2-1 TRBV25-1 CASRLAHEQFF TGTGCCAGCAGACTAGCGCATGAGCAGTTCTTC
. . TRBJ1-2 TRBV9 CASSVGQPLYGYTF TGTGCCAGCAGCGTAGGCCAGCCACTCTATGGCTACACCTTC
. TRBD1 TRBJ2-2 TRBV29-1 CSVVTGGTGELFF TGCAGCGTTGTTACAGGGGGAACCGGGGAGCTGTTTTTT
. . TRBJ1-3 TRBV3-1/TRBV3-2 CASSHRGDGNTIYF TGTGCCAGCAGCCACAGGGGAGATGGAAACACCATATATTTT